This is a list of T cell receptor beta chains from one sample in a study of blood T cell repertoires in COVID-19. Only in-frame clones appear in the TCRdb table, and some are missing; sequencing was by immunoSEQ multiplex PCR. The sample has about 120,000 clones, approximately 80% seen once. Sequenced material: peripheral blood. Receptors were obtained from a man between 65 and 85 years old with acute or convalescent COVID-19. Each CDR3 is given with its conserved first and last residue. D genes are given only for firm matches. Rows may omit the clone size; those that give it use once, few, many or a size class.

CDR3aa: CASSTYSRGSTDTQYF
CDR3nt: TGTGCCAGCAGCACGTATTCGCGGGGTAGCACAGATACGCAGTATTTT
d_gene: .
abundance: .
v_gene: TRBV3-1/TRBV3-2
j_gene: TRBJ2-3

CDR3aa: CASSLGLAGGFETQYF
CDR3nt: TGTGCCAGCAGCTTGGGACTAGCGGGGGGATTTGAGACCCAGTACTTC
d_gene: TRBD2
abundance: .
v_gene: TRBV7-8
j_gene: TRBJ2-5

CDR3aa: CASSEGQGIRPQHF
CDR3nt: TGTGCCAGCAGCGAGGGACAGGGAATACGGCCCCAGCATTTT
d_gene: TRBD1
abundance: .
v_gene: TRBV7-6
j_gene: TRBJ1-5

CDR3aa: CASIPGFGYSNQPQHF
CDR3nt: TGTGCCAGCATCCCAGGGTTTGGATATAGCAATCAGCCCCAGCATTTT
d_gene: .
abundance: .
v_gene: TRBV21-1
j_gene: TRBJ1-5

CDR3aa: CASSYRGFPGNTIYF
CDR3nt: TGTGCCAGCAGTTACAGGGGGTTCCCTGGAAACACCATATATTTT
d_gene: TRBD1
abundance: .
v_gene: TRBV28
j_gene: TRBJ1-3

CDR3aa: CASSYGGSNNEQFF
CDR3nt: TGTGCCAGCAGTTACGGAGGTTCGAACAATGAGCAGTTCTTC
d_gene: .
abundance: once
v_gene: TRBV6-5
j_gene: TRBJ2-1

CDR3aa: CATNRGQDQPQHF
CDR3nt: TGTGCCACTAACAGGGGGCAAGATCAGCCCCAGCATTTT
d_gene: TRBD1
abundance: .
v_gene: TRBV19
j_gene: TRBJ1-5

CDR3aa: CASSLASGGAETQYF
CDR3nt: TGTGCCAGCAGCTTAGCTAGCGGGGGGGCCGAGACCCAGTACTTC
d_gene: TRBD2
abundance: .
v_gene: TRBV5-4
j_gene: TRBJ2-5

CDR3aa: CASEASQAKNIQYF
CDR3nt: TGTGCCAGCGAAGCTTCCCAAGCCAAAAACATTCAGTACTTC
d_gene: .
abundance: .
v_gene: TRBV2
j_gene: TRBJ2-4

CDR3aa: CASSSDAGTAQETQYF
CDR3nt: TGTGCCAGCAGTTCCGACGCGGGAACGGCCCAAGAGACCCAGTACTTC
d_gene: .
abundance: .
v_gene: TRBV28
j_gene: TRBJ2-5

CDR3aa: CASSQGTGGYEKLFF
CDR3nt: TGTGCCAGCAGCCAAGGAACAGGGGGGTATGAAAAACTGTTTTTT
d_gene: TRBD1
abundance: .
v_gene: TRBV3-1/TRBV3-2
j_gene: TRBJ1-4

CDR3aa: CASSQLAGGTQYF
CDR3nt: TGTGCCAGCAGCCAACTAGCGGGAGGGACGCAGTATTTT
d_gene: TRBD2
abundance: .
v_gene: TRBV14
j_gene: TRBJ2-3

CDR3aa: CASSLAGWPLTGEQYF
CDR3nt: TGTGCCAGCAGTCTCGCGGGGTGGCCTTTAACGGGGGAGCAGTACTTC
d_gene: .
abundance: .
v_gene: TRBV28
j_gene: TRBJ2-7

CDR3aa: CASSASDTQYF
CDR3nt: TGTGCCAGCAGTGCCTCCGATACGCAGTATTTT
d_gene: .
abundance: .
v_gene: TRBV2
j_gene: TRBJ2-3

CDR3aa: CSALSSLGETQYF
CDR3nt: TGCAGCGCTTTGAGTTCCCTCGGAGAGACCCAGTACTTC
d_gene: .
abundance: .
v_gene: TRBV29-1
j_gene: TRBJ2-5

CDR3aa: CASSFEQRSYEQYF
CDR3nt: TGTGCCAGCAGCTTCGAGCAGCGATCCTACGAGCAGTACTTC
d_gene: .
abundance: .
v_gene: TRBV5-5
j_gene: TRBJ2-7

CDR3aa: CASSHLAGGAYEQYF
CDR3nt: TGTGCCAGCAGCCACCTAGCGGGGGGCGCCTACGAGCAGTACTTC
d_gene: TRBD2
abundance: .
v_gene: TRBV3-1/TRBV3-2
j_gene: TRBJ2-7

CDR3aa: CASSGQGLGNQPQHF
CDR3nt: TGTGCCAGCAGCGGACAGGGGTTGGGGAATCAGCCCCAGCATTTT
d_gene: TRBD1
abundance: few
v_gene: TRBV2
j_gene: TRBJ1-5

CDR3aa: CASSPGLAGIGEQYF
CDR3nt: TGTGCCAGCTCACCCGGACTAGCGGGAATTGGCGAGCAGTACTTC
d_gene: TRBD2
abundance: .
v_gene: TRBV18
j_gene: TRBJ2-7

CDR3aa: CASSLGLLDDEQFF
CDR3nt: TGTGCCAGCAGTTTGGGGTTACTAGACGATGAGCAGTTCTTC
d_gene: .
abundance: .
v_gene: TRBV28
j_gene: TRBJ2-1

CDR3aa: CASSRQREAGTEAFF
CDR3nt: TGTGCCAGCTCACGACAAAGAGAGGCGGGCACTGAAGCTTTCTTT
d_gene: .
abundance: .
v_gene: TRBV18
j_gene: TRBJ1-1

CDR3aa: CSASSGDTQYF
CDR3nt: TGCAGTGCTAGCTCCGGAGATACGCAGTATTTT
d_gene: .
abundance: .
v_gene: TRBV20-1
j_gene: TRBJ2-3